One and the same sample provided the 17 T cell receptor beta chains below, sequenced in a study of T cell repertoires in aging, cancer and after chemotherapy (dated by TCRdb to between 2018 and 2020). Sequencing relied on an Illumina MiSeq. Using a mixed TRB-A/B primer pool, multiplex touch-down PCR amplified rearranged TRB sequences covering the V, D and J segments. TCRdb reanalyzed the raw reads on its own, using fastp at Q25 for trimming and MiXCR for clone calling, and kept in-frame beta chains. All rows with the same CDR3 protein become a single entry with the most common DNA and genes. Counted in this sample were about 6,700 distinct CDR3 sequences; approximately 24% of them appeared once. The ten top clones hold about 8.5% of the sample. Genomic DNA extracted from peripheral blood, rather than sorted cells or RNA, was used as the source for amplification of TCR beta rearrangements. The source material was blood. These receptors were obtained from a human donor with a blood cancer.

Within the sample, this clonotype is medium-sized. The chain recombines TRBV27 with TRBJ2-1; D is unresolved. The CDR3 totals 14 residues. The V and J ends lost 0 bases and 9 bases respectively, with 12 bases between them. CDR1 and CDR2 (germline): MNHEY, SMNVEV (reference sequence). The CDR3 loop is CASSLSPIFGEQFF. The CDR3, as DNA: TGTGCCAGCAGTTTATCCCCTATCTTCGGTGAGCAGTTCTTC.

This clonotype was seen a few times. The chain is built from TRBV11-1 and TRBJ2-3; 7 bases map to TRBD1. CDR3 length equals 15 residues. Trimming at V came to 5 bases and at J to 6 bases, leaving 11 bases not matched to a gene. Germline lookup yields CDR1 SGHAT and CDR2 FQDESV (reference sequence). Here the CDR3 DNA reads TGTGCCAGCAGCCAGGGACAGACGCTTGCGGATACGCAGTATTTT. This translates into CASSQGQTLADTQYF. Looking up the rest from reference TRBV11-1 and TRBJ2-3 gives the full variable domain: EAEVAQSPRYKITEKSQAVAFWCDPISGHATLYWYRQILGQGPELLVQFQDESVVDDSQLPKDRFSAERLKGVDSTLKIQPAELGDSAMYLCASSQGQTLADTQYFGPGTRLTVL.

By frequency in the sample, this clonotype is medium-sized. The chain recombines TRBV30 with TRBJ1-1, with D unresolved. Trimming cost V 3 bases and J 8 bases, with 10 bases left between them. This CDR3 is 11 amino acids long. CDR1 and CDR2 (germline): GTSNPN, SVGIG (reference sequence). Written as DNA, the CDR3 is TGTGCCTGGAGGGGCCACAAAGAAGCTTTCTTT. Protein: CAWRGHKEAFF.

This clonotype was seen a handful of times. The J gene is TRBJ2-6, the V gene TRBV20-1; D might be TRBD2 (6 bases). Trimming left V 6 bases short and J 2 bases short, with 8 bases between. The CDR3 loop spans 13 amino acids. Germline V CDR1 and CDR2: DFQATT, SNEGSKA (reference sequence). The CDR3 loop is CSASGAGANVLTF. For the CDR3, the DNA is TGCAGTGCATCGGGAGCTGGGGCCAACGTCCTGACTTTC.

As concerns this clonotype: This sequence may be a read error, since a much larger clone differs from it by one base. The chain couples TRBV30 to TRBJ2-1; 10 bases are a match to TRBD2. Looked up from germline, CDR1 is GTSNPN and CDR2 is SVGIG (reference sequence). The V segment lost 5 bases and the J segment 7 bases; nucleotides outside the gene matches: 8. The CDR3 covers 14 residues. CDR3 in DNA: TGTGCCTGGTGTGCTACTAGCGGGAAAAATGAGCAGTTCTTC. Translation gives CAWCATSGKNEQFF.

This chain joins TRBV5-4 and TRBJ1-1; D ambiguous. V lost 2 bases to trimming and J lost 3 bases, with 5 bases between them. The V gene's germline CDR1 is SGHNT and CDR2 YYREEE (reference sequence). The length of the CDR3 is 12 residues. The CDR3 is CASSFLDTEAFF. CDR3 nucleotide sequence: TGTGCCAGCAGCTTTTTGGACACTGAAGCTTTCTTT. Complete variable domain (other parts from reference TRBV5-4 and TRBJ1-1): ETGVTQSPTHLIKTRGQQVTLRCSSQSGHNTVSWYQQALGQGPQFIFQYYREEENGRGNFPPRFSGLQFPNYSSELNVNALELDDSALYLCASSFLDTEAFFGQGTRLTVV.

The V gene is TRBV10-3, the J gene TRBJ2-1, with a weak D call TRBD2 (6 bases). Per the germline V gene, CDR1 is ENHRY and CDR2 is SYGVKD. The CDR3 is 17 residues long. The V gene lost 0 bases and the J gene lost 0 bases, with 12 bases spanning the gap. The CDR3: CAISESSGGSSYNEQFF. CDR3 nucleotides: TGTGCCATCAGTGAGTCTAGCGGAGGGAGCTCCTACAATGAGCAGTTCTTC.

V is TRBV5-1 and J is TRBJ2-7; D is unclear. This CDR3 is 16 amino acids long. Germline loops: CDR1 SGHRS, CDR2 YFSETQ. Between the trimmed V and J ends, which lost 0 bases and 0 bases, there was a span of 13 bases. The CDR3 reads CASSLGWGGISYEQYF. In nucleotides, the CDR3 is TGCGCCAGCAGCTTGGGTTGGGGTGGCATCTCCTACGAGCAGTACTTC. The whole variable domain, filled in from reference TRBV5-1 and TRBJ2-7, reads KAGVTQTPRYLIKTRGQQVTLSCSPISGHRSVSWYQQTPGQGLQFLFEYFSETQRNKGNFPGRFSGRQFSNSRSEMNVSTLELGDSALYLCASSLGWGGISYEQYFGPGTRLTVT.

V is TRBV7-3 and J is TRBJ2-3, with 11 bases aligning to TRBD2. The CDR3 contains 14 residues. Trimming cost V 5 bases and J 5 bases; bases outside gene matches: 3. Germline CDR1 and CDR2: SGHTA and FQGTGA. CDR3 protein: CASSPGLAGDTQYF. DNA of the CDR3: TGTGCCAGCAGCCCCGGACTAGCGGGAGATACGCAGTATTTT.

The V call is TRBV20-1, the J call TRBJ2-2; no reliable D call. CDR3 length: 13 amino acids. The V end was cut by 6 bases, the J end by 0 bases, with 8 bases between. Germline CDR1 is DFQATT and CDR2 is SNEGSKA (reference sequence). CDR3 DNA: TGCAGTGCCCTGCATCCGAACACCGGGGAGCTGTTTTTT. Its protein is CSALHPNTGELFF.

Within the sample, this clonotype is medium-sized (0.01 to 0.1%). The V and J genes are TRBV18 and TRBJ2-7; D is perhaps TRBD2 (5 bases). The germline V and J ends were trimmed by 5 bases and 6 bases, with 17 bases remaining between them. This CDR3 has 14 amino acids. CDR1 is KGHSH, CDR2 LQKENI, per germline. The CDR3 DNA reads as TGTGCCAGCTCATCTTCCCTAGCTCAAGGCGAGCAGTACTTC. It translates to CASSSSLAQGEQYF.

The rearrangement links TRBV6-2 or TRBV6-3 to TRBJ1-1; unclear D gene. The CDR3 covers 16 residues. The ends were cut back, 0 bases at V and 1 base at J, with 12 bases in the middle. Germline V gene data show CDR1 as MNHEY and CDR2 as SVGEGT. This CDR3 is CASSYSNHRANTEAFF. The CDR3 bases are TGTGCCAGCAGTTACTCGAATCACCGAGCGAACACTGAAGCTTTCTTT.

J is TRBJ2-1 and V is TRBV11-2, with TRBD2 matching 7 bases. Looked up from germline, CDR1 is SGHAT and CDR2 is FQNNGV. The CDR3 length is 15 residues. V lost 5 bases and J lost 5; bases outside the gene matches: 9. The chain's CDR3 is CASSQDRLANNEQFF. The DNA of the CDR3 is TGTGCCAGCAGCCAAGATCGACTAGCCAACAATGAGCAGTTCTTC.

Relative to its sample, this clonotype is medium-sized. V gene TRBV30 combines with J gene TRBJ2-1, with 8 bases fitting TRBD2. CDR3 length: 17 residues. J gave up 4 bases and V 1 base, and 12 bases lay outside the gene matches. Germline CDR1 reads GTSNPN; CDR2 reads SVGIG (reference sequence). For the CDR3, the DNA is TGTGCCTGGAGTGCTCCAGGCGGGGCGGGAGGTTACAATGAGCAGTTCTTC. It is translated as CAWSAPGGAGGYNEQFF. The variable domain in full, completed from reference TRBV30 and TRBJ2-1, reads SQTIHQWPATLVQPVGSPLSLECTVEGTSNPNLYWYRQAAGRGLQLLFYSVGIGQISSEVPQNLSASRPQDRQFILSSKKLLLSDSGFYLCAWSAPGGAGGYNEQFFGPGTRLTVL.

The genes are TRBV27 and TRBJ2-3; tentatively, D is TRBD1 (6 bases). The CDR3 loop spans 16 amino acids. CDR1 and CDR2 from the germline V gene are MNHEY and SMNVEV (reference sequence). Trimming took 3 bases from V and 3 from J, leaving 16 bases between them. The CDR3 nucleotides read TGTGCCAGCAGTTTTGGGGGCACGGCACTGACAGATACGCAGTATTTT. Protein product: CASSFGGTALTDTQYF.

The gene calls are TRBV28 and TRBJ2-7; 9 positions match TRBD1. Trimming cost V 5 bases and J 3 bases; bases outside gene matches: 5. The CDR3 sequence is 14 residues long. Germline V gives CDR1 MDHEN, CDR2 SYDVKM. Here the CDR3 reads CASSRTGANYEQYF. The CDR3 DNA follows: TGTGCCAGCAGTCGGACAGGGGCTAACTACGAGCAGTACTTC.

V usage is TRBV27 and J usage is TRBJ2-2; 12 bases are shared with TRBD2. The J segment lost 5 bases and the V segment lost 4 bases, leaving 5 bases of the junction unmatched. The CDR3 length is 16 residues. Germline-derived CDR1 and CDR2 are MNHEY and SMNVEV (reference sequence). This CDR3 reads CASSSQLAGGTGELFF. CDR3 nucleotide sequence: TGTGCCAGCAGTTCTCAACTAGCGGGAGGTACCGGGGAGCTGTTTTTT.